These 29 T cell receptor beta chains came from one sample sequenced in a study of shared clonotypes between healthy human individuals. Measured with immunoSEQ multiplex PCR; TCRdb has only the in-frame clones, and not every one. The table lists some 2.4 million clones, 80% to 95% of them singletons, with around 0.4% in the top ten. Sequenced input: naive CD4+ T cells from PBMCs. Sample subset: CD45RA+ positively selected. The source is a man aged 18 to 29 in good health. Some clones in this sample may be carry-over from other donors' samples.

The chain combines TRBV6-1 with TRBJ2-7; no reliable D call. Germline lookup yields CDR1 MNHNS and CDR2 SASEGT. V was trimmed by 7 bases and J by 4 bases, leaving 8 bases between them. The CDR3 covers 11 residues. The CDR3 region has the DNA TGTGCCAGCATGTCAGTGTACGAGCAGTACTTC. Translation: CASMSVYEQYF.

The chain links TRBV5-1 to TRBJ2-1; 16 bases are shared with TRBD2. Germline CDR1 SGHRS, CDR2 YFSETQ. This CDR3 is built from 16 residues. J was trimmed by 7 bases and V by 4 bases; bases with no gene match: 5. The CDR3 DNA is TGCGCCAGCAGCAAGGGACTAGCGGGAGGGCCGAATGAGCAGTTCTTC. Protein sequence: CASSKGLAGGPNEQFF.

The chain employs TRBV5-1 and TRBJ2-1; D gene uncertain. Trimming took 4 bases from V and 7 from J, leaving 15 bases between them. Germline V gives CDR1 SGHRS, CDR2 YFSETQ. The CDR3 is 14 amino acids. Here the CDR3 DNA reads TGCGCCAGCAGCCCCCGCCCAGCCCCTAATGAGCAGTTCTTC. It codes for CASSPRPAPNEQFF.

A word on this clone: Other DNA sequences in the sample encode the same CDR3. The chain uses TRBV11-3 and TRBJ2-3; D is unclear. The CDR3 extends over 13 amino acids. The germline V gene has CDR1 SGHNT and CDR2 YENEEA. The V end lost 3 bases, the J end lost 4 bases, and 8 bases lay between the germline ends. As DNA, the CDR3 is TGTGCCAGCAGCTTGGCCGGAGCAGATACGCAGTATTTT. Residues: CASSLAGADTQYF.

The genes are TRBV6-6 and TRBJ2-1; D unclear. Trimming stripped 11 bases from V and 2 bases from J, with 7 bases between. Germline V gene sequence: CDR1 MNHNY, CDR2 SVGAGI (reference sequence). This CDR3 is built from 11 residues. CDR3 sequence (DNA): TGTGCCGCGAGCACCTACAATGAGCAGTTCTTC. Protein: CAASTYNEQFF.

The chain recombines TRBV7-9 with TRBJ2-3, with D perhaps TRBD2 (6 bases). Trimming removed 2 bases from V and 4 bases from J, with 10 bases in between. The CDR3 is made up of 14 amino acids. Germline V gene data show CDR1 as SEHNR and CDR2 as FQNEAQ (reference sequence). CDR3 protein: CASSLLREADTQYF. In DNA, the CDR3 is TGTGCCAGCAGCTTACTCAGGGAGGCAGATACGCAGTATTTT.

Only one count was recorded for this clone. The V call is TRBV7-2, the J call TRBJ2-1; 8 bases are a match to TRBD2. This CDR3 has 13 amino acids. Trimming cost V 0 bases and J 14 bases; bases outside gene matches: 6. Germline-derived CDR1 and CDR2 are SGHTA and FQGNSA. DNA for the CDR3: TGTGCCAGCAGCTTAGCCAGCGGGGGAATAGAGTTCTTC. Its translation: CASSLASGGIEFF.

As for this clone: This sample also contains other DNA sequences that code for the same CDR3. The rearrangement joins TRBV5-1 to TRBJ2-1; 7 nucleotides align to TRBD1. Germline CDR1 is SGHRS and CDR2 is YFSETQ. Trimming took 0 bases from V and 7 from J; bases not matched to a gene: 7. CDR3 length: 15 amino acids. CDR3 in amino acids: CASSLGTGAPNEQFF. In DNA form, the CDR3 reads TGCGCCAGCAGCTTGGGAACAGGGGCCCCAAATGAGCAGTTCTTC.

J is TRBJ1-3 and V is TRBV6-1; a possible D gene is TRBD1 (6 bases). The germline V and J ends were trimmed by 5 bases and 7 bases, with 18 bases remaining between them. CDR3 length: 15 residues. Germline CDR1 reads MNHNS; CDR2 reads SASEGT. CDR3 DNA: TGTGCCAGCAGTCCACGTTGGGGGACACCGAACACCATATATTTT. It specifies CASSPRWGTPNTIYF.

The rearrangement links TRBV5-4 to TRBJ2-1; unclear D gene. V shed 0 bases and J shed 1 base, with 8 bases lying between them. Germline assignment: CDR1 SGHNT and CDR2 YYREEE (reference sequence). The CDR3 is 15 residues long. CDR3: CASSLEDRSYNEQFF. DNA of the CDR3: TGTGCCAGCAGCTTGGAAGACCGGTCCTACAATGAGCAGTTCTTC.

J is TRBJ2-5 and V is TRBV2; D ambiguous. The CDR3 is 14 amino acids. Germline CDR1 reads SNHLY; CDR2 reads FYNNEI. Trimming removed 6 bases at V and 5 bases at J, with 16 bases between. CDR3 region: CASSRSTPSETQYF. The CDR3 DNA follows: TGTGCCAGCAGCAGATCGACCCCTTCCGAGACCCAGTACTTC.

For this clone: This sample includes further DNA sequences coding for the same CDR3. The chain is built from TRBV18 and TRBJ2-2; D is possibly TRBD1 (6 bases). V lost 6 bases and J 2 bases, leaving 10 bases between the germline ends. The CDR3 has 14 residues. Looked up from germline, CDR1 is KGHSH and CDR2 is LQKENI. CDR3 nucleotides: TGTGCCAGCTCCCCGGACAGAAACACCGGGGAGCTGTTTTTT. Protein: CASSPDRNTGELFF.

The chain has TRBV7-6 and TRBJ2-7, with TRBD2 matching 8 bases. Germline CDR1 SGHVS, CDR2 FNYEAQ. The CDR3 spans 16 residues. The junction had 14 bases not matched to a gene; V was cut back by 5 bases and J by 5 bases. CDR3 sequence (DNA): TGTGCCAGCAGCAACAGCGGGAGCTCGATGACCCACGAGCAGTACTTC. It codes for CASSNSGSSMTHEQYF.

V usage is TRBV7-3 and J usage is TRBJ2-4, with 11 bases lining up with TRBD2. There are 14 residues in the CDR3. Germline trimming cut 5 bases from V and 6 bases from J; bases unmatched to any gene: 3. Germline CDR1 SGHTA, CDR2 FQGTGA. The CDR3 DNA follows: TGTGCCAGCAGCCGTAGCGGGAGGGGAAACATTCAGTACTTC. Translated: CASSRSGRGNIQYF.

Comment on this clone: One junction end disagrees with the germline gene, perhaps due to a read error. V and J are TRBV28 and TRBJ2-7; 7 bases map to TRBD2. Germline V CDR1 and CDR2: MDHEN, SYDVKM. The CDR3 sequence is 12 residues long. The chain's CDR3 is CAAGGSSYEQYF. CDR3 in DNA: TGCGCAGCCGGGGGGAGCTCCTACGAGCAGTACTTC.

This clone was seen just once. The rearrangement joins TRBV30 to TRBJ2-2; D call uncertain. There are 13 residues in the CDR3. With 2 bases removed from V and 8 bases from J, the gap between germline ends came to 12 bases. Germline CDR1 reads GTSNPN; CDR2 reads SVGIG (reference sequence). CDR3 DNA sequence: TGTGCCTGGAGTTTAGACCGTGGTGGGGAGCTGTTTTTT. Translating it yields CAWSLDRGGELFF.

V usage is TRBV30 and J usage is TRBJ1-1; 8 bases are shared with TRBD1. CDR3 length equals 14 residues. V shed 2 bases, J shed 5 bases, and the junction held 7 bases outside the gene matches. CDR1 is GTSNPN, CDR2 SVGIG, per germline (reference sequence). CDR3 coding DNA: TGTGCCTGGAGTCAAGGACAGGGTTGGACTGAAGCTTTCTTT. This translates into CAWSQGQGWTEAFF.

V gene TRBV18 combines with J gene TRBJ1-2; a possible D gene is TRBD1 (5 bases). The CDR3 extends over 13 amino acids. The germline V and J ends were trimmed by 8 bases and 7 bases, with 17 bases remaining between them. Germline loops: CDR1 KGHSH, CDR2 LQKENI. This chain's CDR3 is CASNDEQAGGYTF. The CDR3, as DNA: TGTGCCAGCAATGATGAACAGGCCGGTGGCTACACCTTC.

Remarks on this clone: At one end, the junction sequence differs from germline, possibly due to a read error. This sample also contains other DNA sequences that code for the same CDR3. V usage is TRBV18 and J usage is TRBJ1-1; D is uncertain. This CDR3 has 14 residues. Germline assignment: CDR1 KGHSH and CDR2 LQKENI. CDR3 loop: CASSPRAPRYSAFF. In DNA, the CDR3 is TGTGCTAGCTCACCACGGGCCCCCAGATACTCAGCTTTCTTT.

V and J are TRBV10-3 and TRBJ2-5; a possible D gene is TRBD2 (6 bases). The CDR3 is made up of 13 amino acids. Germline V gene sequence: CDR1 ENHRY, CDR2 SYGVKD. V was cut by 6 bases and J by 1 base, with 9 bases left in between. Here the CDR3 reads CAIRRDFQETQYF. CDR3 in DNA: TGTGCCATCAGAAGGGACTTCCAAGAGACCCAGTACTTC.

CDR3 region: CASSLKRQETQYF. CDR3 bases: TGTGCCAGCAGTCTGAAAAGGCAAGAGACCCAGTACTTC. The V gene is TRBV6-5, the J gene TRBJ2-5, with D hard to call. Germline-derived CDR1 and CDR2 are MNHEY and SVGAGI. This CDR3 is 13 amino acids long. Trimming stripped 5 bases from V and 2 bases from J, with 9 bases between.

The chain couples TRBV6-1 to TRBJ1-4; D is unclear. CDR1 and CDR2 (germline): MNHNS, SASEGT. V was trimmed by 4 bases and J by 8 bases, leaving 14 bases between them. CDR3 length: 14 residues. The CDR3 DNA reads as TGTGCCAGCAGTGGCTACTTTGTGGGGGAAAAACTGTTTTTT. Translated: CASSGYFVGEKLFF.

V usage is TRBV7-2 and J usage is TRBJ1-2; D is perhaps TRBD1 (5 bases). Trimming removed 1 base at V and 7 bases at J, with 16 bases between. The CDR3 spans 15 residues. Looked up from germline, CDR1 is SGHTA and CDR2 is FQGNSA. The DNA for the CDR3 is TGTGCCAGCAGCTTAGAACCACGGGGGTTCTTTGGCTACACCTTC. Residues: CASSLEPRGFFGYTF. The full variable domain, with the rest looked up from reference TRBV7-2 and TRBJ1-2, is GAGVSQSPSNKVTEKGKDVELRCDPISGHTALYWYRQSLGQGLEFLIYFQGNSAPDKSGLPSDRFSAERTGGSVSTLTIQRTQQEDSAVYLCASSLEPRGFFGYTFGSGTRLTVV.

The rearrangement uses TRBV7-9 and TRBJ1-2; TRBD1 agrees at 8 bases. The CDR3 totals 13 residues. The V gene end was trimmed by 6 bases and the J gene end by 6 bases; junction bases not matched to a gene: 6. Germline V gene lookup returns CDR1 SEHNR and CDR2 FQNEAQ (reference sequence). The CDR3 region is CASRDRALNGYTF. CDR3 DNA: TGTGCCAGCAGGGACAGGGCGCTGAATGGCTACACCTTC.

V gene TRBV7-2 combines with J gene TRBJ2-7; tentatively, D is TRBD1 or TRBD2 (5 bases each). Germline loops: CDR1 SGHTA, CDR2 FQGNSA. The CDR3 extends over 16 amino acids. The V end was cut by 1 base, the J end by 3 bases, with 16 bases between. The CDR3 coding sequence is TGTGCCAGCAGCTTAGGGTTGTCGGGACCAGGCTACGAGCAGTACTTC. Its translation: CASSLGLSGPGYEQYF.

The CDR3 region is CAISSASGRGSEQYF. DNA of the CDR3: TGTGCCATCAGTTCAGCTAGCGGGAGAGGGTCCGAGCAGTACTTC. The rearrangement links TRBV10-3 to TRBJ2-7; 10 bases map to TRBD2. CDR1 and CDR2 (germline): ENHRY, SYGVKD. Trimming cost V 5 bases and J 6 bases; bases outside gene matches: 10. This CDR3 comprises 15 residues.

This chain connects TRBV4-2 to TRBJ2-5; D ambiguous. The closer fit of TRBJ2-7 to the DNA end suggests the J call may be wrong. CDR1 is LGHNA and CDR2 is YNFKEQ in the germline V gene. This CDR3 is 16 amino acids long. The CDR3 DNA follows: TGTGCCAGCAGCCAAGAAGTTTGGGCGGCTATCAACGAGCAGTACTTC. It yields the protein CASSQEVWAAINEQYF.

The rearrangement uses TRBV18 and TRBJ1-5; 12 nucleotides agree with TRBD1. Germline V gives CDR1 KGHSH, CDR2 LQKENI. The CDR3 extends over 16 amino acids. The V segment lost 5 bases and the J segment 7 bases; nucleotides outside the gene matches: 9. This CDR3 is CASSSGTGGGGQPQHF. In DNA form, the CDR3 reads TGTGCCAGCTCATCGGGGACAGGGGGCGGTGGGCAGCCCCAGCATTTT.

The rearrangement joins TRBV27 to TRBJ2-7; 7 nucleotides align to TRBD1. Germline values: CDR1 MNHEY, CDR2 SMNVEV (reference sequence). Losses at the gene ends were 6 bases for V and 3 bases for J; bases not matched to a gene: 8. This CDR3 spans 14 amino acids. The chain's CDR3 is CASRGTASFYEQYF. For the CDR3, the DNA is TGTGCCAGCAGGGGGACAGCGTCTTTCTACGAGCAGTACTTC.